The rows below give T cell receptor beta chains drawn from one sample of a study of shared clonotypes between healthy human individuals. TCRdb's table, derived via immunoSEQ multiplex PCR, lists solely in-frame clones and lacks some. This table has more than 400,000 clones, roughly 95% appearing once. Sequencing was carried out using naive CD4+ T cells sorted from blood. The receptors shown here come from a woman aged 25 to 39 in good health. Both conserved end residues are part of each CDR3. D genes are given only for firm matches. Clone size is shown for a subset of rows, as once, few, many or a class of expanded clone.

d_call	clone_size	j_call	v_call	cdr3_aa	cdr3_nt
TRBD1	once	TRBJ2-7	TRBV19	CASSNLPGQGFNEQYF	TGTGCCAGTAGTAACTTACCGGGACAGGGGTTCAACGAGCAGTACTTC
-	-	TRBJ1-1	TRBV10-1	CASSEKGFTEAFF	TGCGCCAGCAGTGAGAAGGGTTTCACTGAAGCTTTCTTT
-	-	TRBJ2-1	TRBV14	CASTPSTRHNEQFF	TGTGCCAGCACCCCTTCGACTAGACACAATGAGCAGTTCTTC
-	-	TRBJ1-5	TRBV11-3	CASSSQALLNQPQHF	TGTGCCAGCAGCTCCCAGGCATTATTAAATCAGCCCCAGCATTTT
TRBD1	once	TRBJ1-5	TRBV18	CASSQGQGGQPQHF	TGTGCCAGCTCCCAGGGACAGGGGGGTCAGCCCCAGCATTTT
TRBD1	-	TRBJ2-2	TRBV25-1	CASTGADRDPGELFF	TGTGCCAGCACCGGGGCGGACAGGGATCCCGGGGAGCTGTTTTTT
TRBD1	once	TRBJ1-2	TRBV7-9	CASSLWRGAGGKTNYGYTF	TGTGCCAGCAGCTTATGGAGAGGGGCAGGGGGCAAAACTAACTATGGCTACACCTTC
-	-	TRBJ1-1	TRBV6-6	CASSYSAGRTEAFF	TGTGCCAGCAGTTACTCGGCGGGGCGGACTGAAGCTTTCTTT
-	-	TRBJ2-7	TRBV27	CASSPRPEIYEQYF	TGTGCCAGCAGTCCTCGACCGGAAATCTACGAGCAGTACTTC
-	-	TRBJ2-2	TRBV7-9	CAISGTEDTGELFF	TGTGCCATTAGCGGGACAGAGGACACCGGGGAGCTGTTTTTT
-	-	TRBJ1-2	TRBV5-1	CASSSEPQGGYTF	TGCGCCAGCAGCTCGGAACCACAAGGTGGCTACACCTTC
-	-	TRBJ1-1	TRBV7-3	CASSPIGSTEAFF	TGTGCCAGCAGCCCCATAGGGAGTACTGAAGCTTTCTTT
-	-	TRBJ1-5	TRBV6-5	CASSTDRYNQPQHF	TGTGCCAGCAGCACCGACAGGTATAATCAGCCCCAGCATTTT
-	-	TRBJ2-2	TRBV4-2	CASSQSSMSGNTGELFF	TGTGCCAGCAGCCAATCGAGTATGAGCGGGAACACCGGGGAGCTGTTTTTT
TRBD1	-	TRBJ2-2	TRBV7-9	CASTLAGTVNTGELFF	TGTGCCAGCACCCTAGCCGGGACAGTGAACACCGGGGAGCTGTTTTTT
-	-	TRBJ2-5	TRBV6-4	CASSSYRNEGRSSQETQYF	TGTGCCAGCTCATCTTACAGGAACGAGGGGCGGAGCAGTCAAGAGACCCAGTACTTC
-	-	TRBJ1-1	TRBV28	CASFSEGRNMNTEAFF	TGTGCCAGTTTCTCGGAAGGGCGGAACATGAACACTGAAGCTTTCTTT
TRBD1	-	TRBJ2-2	TRBV19	CASSRTGYDGELFF	TGTGCCAGTAGTCGGACAGGGTATGACGGGGAGCTGTTTTTT
-	once	TRBJ1-2	TRBV7-2	CASRDTVGWGGYTF	TGTGCCAGCAGGGACACTGTGGGGTGGGGAGGCTACACCTTC
TRBD2	-	TRBJ2-7	TRBV18	CASSPPNSGRAYEQYF	TGTGCCAGCTCACCACCGAACAGCGGGAGGGCCTACGAGCAGTACTTC
-	-	TRBJ2-7	TRBV7-9	CASSLGDAHYEQYF	TGTGCCAGCAGCTTAGGGGACGCCCACTACGAGCAGTACTTC
-	-	TRBJ2-6	TRBV25-1	CASSESRANVLTF	TGTGCCAGCAGTGAATCAAGGGCCAACGTCCTGACTTTC
TRBD1	-	TRBJ1-2	TRBV5-4	CASSLPGQGYYGYTF	TGTGCCAGCAGCTTACCCGGACAGGGGTACTATGGCTACACCTTC
-	-	TRBJ1-4	TRBV28	CASGRDDNEKLFF	TGTGCCAGCGGCCGGGACGATAATGAAAAACTGTTTTTT
TRBD1	-	TRBJ1-2	TRBV11-2	CASSQPGQGYYGYTF	TGTGCCAGCAGCCAGCCCGGACAGGGGTACTATGGCTACACCTTC
TRBD2	-	TRBJ2-7	TRBV10-3	CATRGLAGIYEQYF	TGTGCCACTCGAGGACTAGCGGGAATCTACGAGCAGTACTTC
TRBD1	-	TRBJ2-7	TRBV6-1	CASRTTGLSYEQYF	TGTGCCAGCAGGACGACAGGGCTCTCCTACGAGCAGTACTTC
TRBD1	-	TRBJ1-5	TRBV28	CASSLWDRGYSNQPQHF	TGTGCCAGCAGTCTATGGGACAGGGGATATAGCAATCAGCCCCAGCATTTT
TRBD1	-	TRBJ1-2	TRBV6-5	CASATGEGGYTF	TGTGCCAGCGCGACAGGGGAAGGAGGCTACACCTTC
-	-	TRBJ1-5	TRBV4-1	CASSQGDTDQPQHF	TGCGCCAGCAGCCAAGGGGACACCGATCAGCCCCAGCATTTT
-	once	TRBJ2-7	TRBV28	CASSYRVKTYEQYF	TGTGCCAGCAGTTACAGGGTAAAAACCTACGAGCAGTACTTC
-	-	TRBJ2-1	TRBV27	CASSFGSAGVAYNEQFF	TGTGCCAGCAGTTTTGGTTCGGCAGGAGTAGCCTACAATGAGCAGTTCTTC
TRBD2	-	TRBJ2-1	TRBV28	CASSISGFSYNEQFF	TGTGCCAGCAGTATTAGCGGGTTCTCCTACAATGAGCAGTTCTTC
-	-	TRBJ2-2	TRBV28	CASSSPPSGSGELFF	TGTGCCAGCAGTTCCCCCCCGAGCGGTTCCGGGGAGCTGTTTTTT
TRBD1	-	TRBJ1-1	TRBV18	CASSPDRVGEFEAFF	TGTGCCAGCTCCCCAGACAGGGTGGGGGAGTTTGAAGCTTTCTTT
-	once	TRBJ1-6	TRBV2	CASNIDGGSPLHF	TGTGCCAGCAATATCGACGGTGGCTCACCCCTCCACTTT
-	-	TRBJ2-4	TRBV5-6	CASSRALAKNIQYF	TGTGCCAGCAGCCGCGCTCTAGCCAAAAACATTCAGTACTTC